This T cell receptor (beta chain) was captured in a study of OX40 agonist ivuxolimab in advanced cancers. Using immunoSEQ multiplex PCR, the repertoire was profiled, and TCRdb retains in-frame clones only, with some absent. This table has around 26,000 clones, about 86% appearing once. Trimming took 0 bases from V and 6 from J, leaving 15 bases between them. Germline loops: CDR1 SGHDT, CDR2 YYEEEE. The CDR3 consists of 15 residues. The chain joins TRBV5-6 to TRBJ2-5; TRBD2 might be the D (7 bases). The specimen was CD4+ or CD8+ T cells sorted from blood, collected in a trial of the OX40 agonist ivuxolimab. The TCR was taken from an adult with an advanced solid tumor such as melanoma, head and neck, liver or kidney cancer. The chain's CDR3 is CASSLVGGGGKTQYF. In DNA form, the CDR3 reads TGTGCCAGCAGCTTGGTCGGAGGGGGAGGGAAGACCCAGTACTTC.